A selection of T cell receptor beta chains follows, all from one sample in a study of regulatory T cells in long-lasting Graves disease. TCRdb fed the multiplex PCR reads into MiXCR, producing one record per CDR3 protein. The table lists some 320,000 distinct CDR3 sequences, 18% of them singletons, with about two fifths in the top ten. The specimen comprised peripheral blood mononuclear cells (PBMCs), sampled at new diagnosis, from a patient treated with antithyroid drugs. The receptors were sampled from a female donor with Graves disease. CDR3s include the opening cysteine and the closing phenylalanine or tryptophan. Fields, in order: V gene, J gene, D gene, CDR3 length, clone size, CDR3 DNA, CDR3 protein. The D gene is left open where the match is weak. Clone size, where shown, is once, few, many, or a class for clones that have expanded.

>TRBV28|TRBJ2-1|NA|12|NA
TGTGCCAGCAGTTTAGTGGCTAGCGAGCAGTTCTTC
CASSLVASEQFF
>TRBV19|TRBJ1-6|NA|15|many
TGTGCCAGTAGTATCAGGACAGCGGAGTGGCCACCCCTCCACTTT
CASSIRTAEWPPLHF
>TRBV15|TRBJ1-5|NA|15|many
TGTGCCACCAGCAGAGAGGGGGGAGGCAATCAGCCCCAGCATTTT
CATSREGGGNQPQHF
>TRBV30|TRBJ2-3|NA|15|many
TGTGCCTGGACCCCTCCAGGCTATAGCACAGATACGCAGTATTTT
CAWTPPGYSTDTQYF
>TRBV19|TRBJ2-1|NA|15|NA
TGTGCCAGTAGTATTTCTTTATTCGTGGTTGCCGAGCAGTTCTTC
CASSISLFVVAEQFF
>TRBV11-2|TRBJ2-3|TRBD2|17|many
TGTGCCAGCAGCTCCGAACTAGCGGGAGGGTTTGGCGATACGCAGTATTTT
CASSSELAGGFGDTQYF
>TRBV11-2|TRBJ1-1|NA|13|many
TGTGCCAGCAGCTACGGTTATCAGGGAGAAGCTTTCTTT
CASSYGYQGEAFF
>TRBV6-1|TRBJ1-2|NA|12|few
TGTGCCAGCACTCGAGGGGCGAGTGGCTACACCTTC
CASTRGASGYTF
>TRBV19|TRBJ1-3|NA|15|NA
TGTGCCAGTAGCCTACCGGACAGAAATGGAAACACCATATATTTT
CASSLPDRNGNTIYF
>TRBV20-1|TRBJ2-7|NA|13|many
TGCAGTGCGCAAGGGACTGGAACCTACGAGCAGTACTTC
CSAQGTGTYEQYF
>TRBV7-9|TRBJ1-2|TRBD1|16|many
TGTGCCAGCAGCCTTCAAAGGACAGGGTTGGGCTATGGCTACACCTTC
CASSLQRTGLGYGYTF
>TRBV19|TRBJ1-3|NA|15|many
TGTGCCAGTAGTATAGGCACCTCCTCTGGAAACACCATATATTTT
CASSIGTSSGNTIYF
>TRBV2|TRBJ2-7|NA|15|many
TGTGCCAGCAGTGAAGGAGGCGCCTCCTCCTACGAGCAGTACTTC
CASSEGGASSYEQYF
>TRBV5-1|TRBJ2-5|NA|14|many
TGCGCCAGCAGCTTTGGATCCGGGAAAGAGACCCAGTACTTC
CASSFGSGKETQYF
>TRBV10-2|TRBJ1-1|NA|13|many
TGCGCCAGCAGTGATCAGGGAGGCACTGAAGCTTTCTTT
CASSDQGGTEAFF
>TRBV28|TRBJ2-7|NA|12|many
TGTGCCAGCAAGCAAGGGTTTAACGAGCAGTACTTC
CASKQGFNEQYF
>TRBV10-2|TRBJ2-7|NA|14|many
TGCGCCAGCAGTGAAAGGGACGGCTCCTACGAGCAGTACTTC
CASSERDGSYEQYF
>TRBV7-9|TRBJ1-2|NA|14|few
TGTGCCAGCAGCTCCCCTACATCTAACTATGGCTACACCTTC
CASSSPTSNYGYTF
>TRBV20-1|TRBJ2-7|TRBD1|16|NA
TGCAGTGCTAGAGATCTCAGCAGGACAGGGTGGGACGAGCAGTACTTC
CSARDLSRTGWDEQYF
>TRBV20-1|TRBJ2-7|TRBD2|15|many
TGCAGTGCTAGAGATCAGCTAGCGGATAGCTACGAGCAGTACTTC
CSARDQLADSYEQYF
>TRBV7-2|TRBJ2-3|TRBD2|14|few
TGTGCCAGCAGCCTTGGACTAGCGGGAGGGCCATTGTATTTT
CASSLGLAGGPLYF
>TRBV19|TRBJ2-6|TRBD2|17|many
TGTGCCAGTAAGCGGGCTAGCGGGAGGGCCGGGGCCAACGTCCTGACTTTC
CASKRASGRAGANVLTF
>TRBV11-2|TRBJ2-2|NA|13|many
TGTGCCAACCGGCCTTGGGGGACCGGGGAGCTGTTTTTT
CANRPWGTGELFF
>TRBV18|TRBJ1-4|NA|15|many
TGTGCCAGCTCACCGGAGGGGATTGCTAATGAAAAACTGTTTTTT
CASSPEGIANEKLFF
>TRBV4-1|TRBJ1-4|NA|13|many
TGCGCCAGCAGCCAAGTTGGGGGCCCAATTCAGTTTTTT
CASSQVGGPIQFF
>TRBV6-1|TRBJ2-3|TRBD2|17|many
TGTGCCGGACGGACTAGCGGGAGGGGATGGCGAGAGGATACGCAGTATTTT
CAGRTSGRGWREDTQYF
>TRBV7-2|TRBJ2-7|NA|14|NA
TGTGCCAGCAGCTTAGTCTTAAGGGACGGCGAGCAGTACTTC
CASSLVLRDGEQYF
>TRBV11-3|TRBJ2-2|TRBD1|16|NA
TGTGCCAGCCTATCCGGGACAGGGAAGGACACCGGGGAGCTGTTTTTT
CASLSGTGKDTGELFF
>TRBV28|TRBJ2-3|NA|16|many
TGTGCCAGCAGTTTATGGGGGCGGGAAACTACAGATACGCAGTATTTT
CASSLWGRETTDTQYF
>TRBV20-1|TRBJ1-1|NA|14|few
TGCAGTGCTAGAGGTTCAGGGGAGCGGACTGAAGCTTTCTTT
CSARGSGERTEAFF
>TRBV30|TRBJ1-5|NA|12|NA
TGTGCCTGGAGTGTAGAGGGAATTCCCCAGCATTTT
CAWSVEGIPQHF
>TRBV9|TRBJ2-1|TRBD1|15|many
TGTGCCAGCAGCGTAGTGACAGGGGTCGACGGGAAGCAGTTCTTC
CASSVVTGVDGKQFF
>TRBV12-3/TRBV12-4|TRBJ2-3|NA|12|many
TGTGCCAGCAGTTCGGAGGGAGATACGCAGTATTTT
CASSSEGDTQYF
>TRBV12-3/TRBV12-4|TRBJ1-1|NA|12|many
TGTGCCAGCAGCCCCCTCATCCCTGAAGCTTTCTTT
CASSPLIPEAFF
>TRBV6-1|TRBJ2-1|TRBD2|15|many
TGTGCCAGCAGTCTTGGGACTAGCGGGGTCAATGAGCAGTTCTTC
CASSLGTSGVNEQFF
>TRBV5-8|TRBJ2-3|TRBD1|15|many
TGTGCCAGCAGCTTCAGGACAGGGTACACAGATACGCAGTATTTT
CASSFRTGYTDTQYF
>TRBV11-3|TRBJ1-1|NA|14|NA
TGTGCCAGCAGCTCGTACGTATTGAACACTGAAGCTTTCTTT
CASSSYVLNTEAFF
>TRBV11-3|TRBJ1-1|NA|13|many
TGTGCCAGCAGCTCCGAGGTACCCACTGAAGCTTTCTTT
CASSSEVPTEAFF
>TRBV7-9|TRBJ2-7|NA|13|many
TGTGCCAGCAGCCCTGGTCTCAACTACGAGCAGTACTTC
CASSPGLNYEQYF
>TRBV6-2/TRBV6-3|TRBJ1-6|NA|15|many
TGTGCCAGCAGTTACCTGCCGGGAGAGGGATCACCCCTCCACTTT
CASSYLPGEGSPLHF
>TRBV7-9|TRBJ2-7|NA|16|NA
TGTGCCAGCAGCTTTGTATGGGGTGCTTCTCCGGGAGAGCAGTACTTC
CASSFVWGASPGEQYF
>TRBV29-1|TRBJ2-5|TRBD2|13|many
TGCAGCGCTGAAGGACTAGCGTGGGAGACCCAGTACTTC
CSAEGLAWETQYF
>TRBV28|TRBJ1-2|TRBD1|15|NA
TGTGCCAGCAGTACAACGCGACAGGGGCTCTATGGCTACACCTTC
CASSTTRQGLYGYTF
>TRBV5-1|TRBJ2-7|TRBD2|15|few
TGCGCCAGCAGCTTCTCTAGCGGGAGTTCCTACGAGCAGTACTTC
CASSFSSGSSYEQYF
>TRBV7-2|TRBJ2-1|NA|14|many
TGTGCCAGCAGCTACGCGGGCCCCCACAATGAGCAGTTCTTC
CASSYAGPHNEQFF
>TRBV11-3|TRBJ2-7|TRBD1|16|many
TGTGCCAGCAGCTCCCGGGACAGGGGGGCGGACTACGAGCAGTACTTC
CASSSRDRGADYEQYF
>TRBV27|TRBJ2-2|NA|15|many
TGTGCCAGCAGTTTTCCGGGAGACGCCACCGGGGAGCTGTTTTTT
CASSFPGDATGELFF
>TRBV4-2|TRBJ2-1|NA|17|NA
TGTGCCAGCAGCCAAGGACTAGAAGCGGACAACTACAATGAGCAGTTCTTC
CASSQGLEADNYNEQFF
>TRBV3-1|TRBJ2-5|TRBD2|14|NA
TGTGCCACCTCCACCCCGGGAGGCCAAGAGACCCAGTACTTC
CATSTPGGQETQYF
>TRBV9|TRBJ1-1|NA|15|NA
TGTGCCAGCAGCGCCGGACAAAGCGCACGGACTGAAGCTTTCTTT
CASSAGQSARTEAFF
>TRBV5-1|TRBJ2-7|NA|14|many
TGCGCCAGCAGCCCGGCAGGGGGGTACTACGAGCAGTACTTC
CASSPAGGYYEQYF